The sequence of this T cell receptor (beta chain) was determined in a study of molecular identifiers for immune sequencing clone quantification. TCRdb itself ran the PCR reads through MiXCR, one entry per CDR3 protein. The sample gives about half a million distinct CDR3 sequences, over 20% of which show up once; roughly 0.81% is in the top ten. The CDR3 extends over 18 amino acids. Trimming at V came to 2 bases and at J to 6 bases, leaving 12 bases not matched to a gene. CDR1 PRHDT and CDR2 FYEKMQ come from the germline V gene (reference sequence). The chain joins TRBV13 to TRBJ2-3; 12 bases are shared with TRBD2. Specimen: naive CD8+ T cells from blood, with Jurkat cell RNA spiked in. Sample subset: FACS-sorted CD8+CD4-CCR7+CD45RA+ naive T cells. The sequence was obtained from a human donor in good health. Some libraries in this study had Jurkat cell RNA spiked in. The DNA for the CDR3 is TGTGCCAGCAGCTTAAGGTCTCTAGCGGGGGGGCTGTTCGATACGCAGTATTTT. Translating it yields CASSLRSLAGGLFDTQYF.